A selection of T cell receptor beta chains follows, all from one sample in a study of T cells after yellow fever vaccination. TCRdb analysed the 5' RACE reads with MiXCR anew, one entry per CDR3 protein. The sample holds 200,000 to 250,000 distinct CDR3 sequences; roughly 3% are singletons and the top ten take 3.2%. Sample: CD4+ T cells sorted from PBMCs, taken 10 days after the yellow fever booster vaccination. All receptors come from a man between 18 and 35 years old who received the YFV17D yellow fever vaccine. Each CDR3 is given with its conserved first and last residue. The order of the fields is V gene, J gene, CDR3 protein.

V gene: TRBV7-9; J gene: TRBJ1-2; CDR3 protein: CASSSRRGLVGYTF
V gene: TRBV14; J gene: TRBJ2-2; CDR3 protein: CATPTRTGTNTGELFF
V gene: TRBV4-2; J gene: TRBJ1-5; CDR3 protein: CASSQMEQGGQPQHF
V gene: TRBV19; J gene: TRBJ2-3; CDR3 protein: CASSPQGNTDTQYF
V gene: TRBV4-1; J gene: TRBJ2-3; CDR3 protein: CASSQGQGLRGDTQYF
V gene: TRBV14; J gene: TRBJ1-1; CDR3 protein: CASSRDRNTEAFF
V gene: TRBV18; J gene: TRBJ1-1; CDR3 protein: CASSPPAGAGLSTEAFF
V gene: TRBV5-1; J gene: TRBJ1-2; CDR3 protein: CASRQTDYGYTF
V gene: TRBV7-2; J gene: TRBJ1-6; CDR3 protein: CASSHHLRRYNSPLHF
V gene: TRBV10-3; J gene: TRBJ1-1; CDR3 protein: CAISGGQGARAAFF
V gene: TRBV7-2; J gene: TRBJ2-7; CDR3 protein: CASSLATGAYEQYF
V gene: TRBV6-5; J gene: TRBJ1-1; CDR3 protein: CASSYRRDTEAFF
V gene: TRBV5-1; J gene: TRBJ2-1; CDR3 protein: CASALPTGTPGEQFF
V gene: TRBV18; J gene: TRBJ1-1; CDR3 protein: CASSSGTGFAEAFF
V gene: TRBV6-5; J gene: TRBJ1-2; CDR3 protein: CASSSRLGYGYTF
V gene: TRBV29-1; J gene: TRBJ2-3; CDR3 protein: CSVCTSGRPRDTQYF
V gene: TRBV5-1; J gene: TRBJ1-1; CDR3 protein: CASSGDGNTEAFF
V gene: TRBV7-2; J gene: TRBJ2-5; CDR3 protein: CASSLGPKGLETQYF
V gene: TRBV7-9; J gene: TRBJ1-2; CDR3 protein: CASRREGGYTF
V gene: TRBV6-6; J gene: TRBJ2-2; CDR3 protein: CASSYDGYTGELFF
V gene: TRBV7-3; J gene: TRBJ1-2; CDR3 protein: CASSKTGGAEGYTF
V gene: TRBV5-1; J gene: TRBJ2-3; CDR3 protein: CASSLARGSTDTQYF
V gene: TRBV20-1; J gene: TRBJ1-1; CDR3 protein: CSAPRQGAITEAFF
V gene: TRBV20-1; J gene: TRBJ1-2; CDR3 protein: CSARDPAKGGYTF
V gene: TRBV5-1; J gene: TRBJ1-2; CDR3 protein: CASSLIGGDYGYTF
V gene: TRBV7-2; J gene: TRBJ2-3; CDR3 protein: CASSFTGGNTDTQYF
V gene: TRBV5-1; J gene: TRBJ1-1; CDR3 protein: CASSLRKETEAFF
V gene: TRBV5-1; J gene: TRBJ1-4; CDR3 protein: CASSSQGFGEKLFF
V gene: TRBV29-1; J gene: TRBJ2-3; CDR3 protein: CSVAGGITDTQYF
V gene: TRBV19; J gene: TRBJ1-1; CDR3 protein: CASRHPWGTANTEAFF
V gene: TRBV12-3/TRBV12-4; J gene: TRBJ1-5; CDR3 protein: CASSLDLSQPQHF
V gene: TRBV2; J gene: TRBJ2-3; CDR3 protein: CASNLPGQGGDTQYF
V gene: TRBV5-1; J gene: TRBJ1-1; CDR3 protein: CASSGGDLDTEAFF
V gene: TRBV4-2; J gene: TRBJ1-1; CDR3 protein: CASSLTAGTGNTEAFF
V gene: TRBV29-1; J gene: TRBJ2-1; CDR3 protein: CSVRGHSSYNEQFF
V gene: TRBV7-9; J gene: TRBJ2-2; CDR3 protein: CSLNYKGGSNTGELFF
V gene: TRBV9; J gene: TRBJ2-3; CDR3 protein: CASSVNGVSDTQYF
V gene: TRBV20-1; J gene: TRBJ1-4; CDR3 protein: CSAAGGSNEKLFF
V gene: TRBV18; J gene: TRBJ1-1; CDR3 protein: CASSLHPGGNTEAFF
V gene: TRBV7-9; J gene: TRBJ2-4; CDR3 protein: CASSRLGVSAKNIQYF
V gene: TRBV5-1; J gene: TRBJ2-3; CDR3 protein: CASSLEGTQGDTQYF
V gene: TRBV4-3; J gene: TRBJ2-2; CDR3 protein: CASSPGLGRGGRSRTGELFF
V gene: TRBV12-3/TRBV12-4; J gene: TRBJ2-3; CDR3 protein: CASSNSGGAVTYTDTQYF
V gene: TRBV5-1; J gene: TRBJ2-7; CDR3 protein: CASSEQGEGYEQYF
V gene: TRBV5-1; J gene: TRBJ1-4; CDR3 protein: CASSLGTDEKLFF
V gene: TRBV3-2; J gene: TRBJ1-1; CDR3 protein: CASSPPRGTAFF
V gene: TRBV10-3; J gene: TRBJ1-3; CDR3 protein: CATTEQGAENTIYF
V gene: TRBV4-1; J gene: TRBJ2-3; CDR3 protein: CASFVAGGGADTQYF
V gene: TRBV7-2; J gene: TRBJ2-1; CDR3 protein: CASSLVSGGNWDYPQFF
V gene: TRBV15; J gene: TRBJ1-5; CDR3 protein: CATSSGATGGYQPQHF
V gene: TRBV4-3; J gene: TRBJ1-1; CDR3 protein: CASSQEPRGVAEAFF
V gene: TRBV6-2/TRBV6-3; J gene: TRBJ2-1; CDR3 protein: CASTTGRAPDNEQFF
V gene: TRBV6-5; J gene: TRBJ2-7; CDR3 protein: CASSYTRGGYEQYF
V gene: TRBV6-5; J gene: TRBJ2-1; CDR3 protein: CASSYSGAVRGRLSSYNEQFF
V gene: TRBV4-3; J gene: TRBJ2-5; CDR3 protein: CASSQGRGGHQETQYF
V gene: TRBV24-1; J gene: TRBJ2-3; CDR3 protein: CATASGGTDTQYF
V gene: TRBV4-3; J gene: TRBJ1-5; CDR3 protein: CASSQDGPGAYSNQPQHF